Listed here are 18 T cell receptor beta chains from one sample, sequenced in a study of OX40 agonist ivuxolimab in advanced cancers. Assay used: immunoSEQ multiplex PCR; TCRdb lists only in-frame clones, some missing. The data hold around 50,000 clones, with roughly four fifths observed a single time. The sequenced sample was CD4+ or CD8+ T cells sorted from blood, obtained in a trial of the OX40 agonist ivuxolimab. The source of these receptors is an adult with an advanced solid tumor such as melanoma, head and neck, liver or kidney cancer.

This chain uses TRBV4-2 with TRBJ2-3; TRBD2 agrees at 12 bases. J was trimmed by 0 bases and V by 0 bases; bases with no gene match: 10. The CDR3 extends over 20 amino acids. Per the germline V gene, CDR1 is LGHNA and CDR2 is YNFKEQ. The CDR3 nucleotides read TGTGCCAGCAGCCAAGAACTAGCGGGGGGCCAAATTACTAGCACAGATACGCAGTATTTT. This gives the protein CASSQELAGGQITSTDTQYF.

The chain has TRBV5-1 and TRBJ2-4; tentative D call: TRBD2 (6 bases). CDR1 is SGHRS and CDR2 is YFSETQ in the germline V gene. Trimming took 5 bases from V and 3 from J, leaving 15 bases between them. CDR3 length: 15 residues. The CDR3 protein is CASSSDRGGKNIQYF. CDR3 nucleotides: TGCGCCAGCAGTTCCGATCGGGGAGGCAAAAACATTCAGTACTTC.

CDR3 DNA sequence: TGTGCCAGCAGCCGTCAATCAGGGGGCATCACAGATACGCAGTATTTT. It specifies CASSRQSGGITDTQYF. J is TRBJ2-3 and V is TRBV5-6; 8 nucleotides match TRBD1. Trimming at V came to 4 bases and at J to 2 bases, leaving 9 bases not matched to a gene. There are 16 residues in the CDR3. From germline, CDR1 is SGHDT and CDR2 YYEEEE.

The chain is built from TRBV19 and TRBJ1-6; D may be TRBD1 (6 bases). This CDR3 comprises 14 residues. Germline V gene sequence: CDR1 LNHDA, CDR2 SQIVND (reference sequence). Trimming shortened V by 6 bases and J by 7 bases, and 13 bases separated the two germline ends. Written as DNA, the CDR3 is TGTGCCAGTAGACTCTCGGGGGGCAATTCACCCCTCCACTTT. Protein: CASRLSGGNSPLHF.

The V call is TRBV11-3, the J call TRBJ2-2, with D tentatively TRBD1 (5 bases). The germline CDR1 and CDR2 sequences are SGHNT and YENEEA. Trimming left V 1 base short and J 7 bases short, with 13 bases between. This CDR3 has 15 residues. The CDR3 bases are TGTGCCAGCAGCTTAGGGTTCCAGGGCATCGGGGAGCTGTTTTTT. It translates to CASSLGFQGIGELFF.

This clone was found once. The rearrangement links TRBV6-6 to TRBJ2-5; 7 bases match TRBD1. Per the germline V gene, CDR1 is MNHNY and CDR2 is SVGAGI (reference sequence). After removal of 4 bases from V and 3 bases from J, the junction contained 5 bases not matched to a gene. The CDR3 totals 14 residues. DNA of the CDR3: TGTGCCAGCAGTTCAAGACAGGGCGAAGAGACCCAGTACTTC. This codes for CASSSRQGEETQYF.

The chain recombines TRBV11-3 with TRBJ2-5, with 7 bases matching TRBD2. V was clipped by 2 bases and J by 5 bases; unmatched bases: 5. The CDR3 is made up of 14 amino acids. CDR1 and CDR2 from the germline V gene are SGHNT and YENEEA. The CDR3: CASSLSARGETQYF. The CDR3 DNA is TGTGCCAGCAGCTTAAGCGCGCGGGGGGAGACCCAGTACTTC.

The chain carries TRBV28 and TRBJ2-1, with D maybe TRBD1 (5 bases). Germline V lookup: CDR1 MDHEN, CDR2 SYDVKM. With 6 bases removed from V and 10 bases from J, the gap between germline ends came to 19 bases. The CDR3 loop spans 14 amino acids. DNA of the CDR3: TGTGCCAGCAGCCGTAGGGGCCCGCGTTTGGAGCAGTTCTTC. It codes for CASSRRGPRLEQFF.

This rearrangement joins TRBV7-8 to TRBJ1-2; D unresolved. CDR3 length: 14 residues. Per germline, CDR1 SGHVS and CDR2 FQNEAQ. Trimming removed 0 bases at V and 7 bases at J, with 12 bases between. For the CDR3, the DNA is TGTGCCAGCAGCTTAGCAGGGTACGAGAGTGGCTACACCTTC. It translates to CASSLAGYESGYTF.

This clone was detected once. The chain has TRBV1 and TRBJ2-1. TRBV1 is termed a pseudogene. The CDR3 has 19 residues. CDR3 DNA: TGCACCAGCACGCCAAGGGGATCCCCTCTAGCTCCCCCCCTTGGGGAGCAGTTCTTC. The encoded protein is CTSTPRGSPLAPPLGEQFF.

This clone appeared a single time. The chain couples TRBV5-1 to TRBJ1-2, with TRBD1 as a possible D gene (6 bases). Deletions cut 0 bases from V and 3 bases from J, with 12 bases between. Germline V gene lookup returns CDR1 SGHRS and CDR2 YFSETQ. CDR3 length equals 15 residues. CDR3 in amino acids: CASSLEDRSDYGYTF. CDR3 coding DNA: TGCGCCAGCAGCTTGGAAGACAGGAGCGACTATGGCTACACCTTC.

The V call is TRBV7-9, the J call TRBJ2-5; 10 bases fit TRBD1. The CDR3 loop spans 14 amino acids. V shed 5 bases and J 5 bases; nucleotides not matched to a gene: 5. Germline CDR1 reads SEHNR; CDR2 reads FQNEAQ (reference sequence). As DNA, the CDR3 is TGTGCCAGCAGCCTCGACAGGGGGCGGGAGACCCAGTACTTC. Translated, it gives CASSLDRGRETQYF.

The chain links TRBV10-3 to TRBJ1-1, with D maybe TRBD1 (6 bases). V was pared by 4 bases and J by 3 bases, with 12 bases between. The V gene's germline CDR1 is ENHRY and CDR2 SYGVKD. The CDR3 runs to 14 residues. This CDR3 is CAISVKGEDTEAFF. CDR3 nucleotides: TGTGCCATCAGTGTTAAGGGGGAGGACACTGAAGCTTTCTTT.

J is TRBJ2-7 and V is TRBV6-5; 9 bases match TRBD1. The trim removed 5 bases at V and 1 base at J, leaving 3 bases unmatched. The germline V gene encodes CDR1 MNHEY and CDR2 SVGAGI. The CDR3 is 14 residues long. The CDR3 nucleotides are TGTGCCAGCAGTACCGGGACAGGGTCCTACGAGCAGTACTTC. This sequence encodes CASSTGTGSYEQYF.

This clone occurred a few times. The genes are TRBV7-2 and TRBJ2-7; D ambiguous. V lost 5 bases and J 0 bases, leaving 11 bases between the germline ends. The CDR3 is made up of 14 amino acids. Germline CDR1 SGHTA, CDR2 FQGNSA. The CDR3 reads CASSKDWTSYEQYF. In nucleotides, the CDR3 is TGTGCCAGCAGCAAAGACTGGACCTCCTACGAGCAGTACTTC. Full variable domain (remainder filled in from reference TRBV7-2 and TRBJ2-7): GAGVSQSPSNKVTEKGKDVELRCDPISGHTALYWYRQSLGQGLEFLIYFQGNSAPDKSGLPSDRFSAERTGGSVSTLTIQRTQQEDSAVYLCASSKDWTSYEQYFGPGTRLTVT.

CDR3 sequence (DNA): TGTGCCAGCAGCGGACAGAGGGCAGATACGCAGTATTTT. Translating it yields CASSGQRADTQYF. J is TRBJ2-3 and V is TRBV6-5; TRBD1 might be the D (6 bases). There are 13 residues in the CDR3. Germline-derived CDR1 and CDR2 are MNHEY and SVGAGI. Trimming took off 6 bases at V and 4 bases at J, with 11 bases between the two ends.

The V and J genes are TRBV19 and TRBJ2-6; D gene uncertain. Germline-derived CDR1 and CDR2 are LNHDA and SQIVND (reference sequence). V lost 6 bases to trimming and J lost 0 bases, with 12 bases between them. There are 16 residues in the CDR3. The CDR3 DNA reads as TGTGCCAGTAGACTCCAGGATTTCTCTGGGGCCAACGTCCTGACTTTC. It codes for CASRLQDFSGANVLTF.

V usage is TRBV11-3 and J usage is TRBJ2-7; 12 nucleotides align to TRBD1. J was trimmed by 7 bases and V by 4 bases; bases with no gene match: 11. This CDR3 spans 16 amino acids. The germline CDR1 and CDR2 sequences are SGHNT and YENEEA. Here the CDR3 reads CASSSLRGQGAWEQYF. In DNA, the CDR3 is TGTGCCAGCAGCTCCCTGCGGGGACAGGGGGCTTGGGAGCAGTACTTC.